Following are 25 T cell receptor beta chains from one sample sequenced in a study of OX40 agonist ivuxolimab in advanced cancers. Clones were sequenced by immunoSEQ multiplex PCR, and TCRdb holds only the in-frame ones, with some missing. The sample holds 85,000 to 95,000 clones, roughly 91% seen once. The sample consisted of CD4+ or CD8+ T cells sorted from blood, taken in a trial of the OX40 agonist ivuxolimab. The receptor source for this set is an adult with an advanced solid tumor such as melanoma, head and neck, liver or kidney cancer.

The chain combines TRBV6-1 with TRBJ1-4, with 8 nucleotides matching TRBD1. Germline V lookup: CDR1 MNHNS, CDR2 SASEGT. V was clipped by 2 bases and J by 11 bases; unmatched bases: 10. The CDR3 runs to 15 residues. The CDR3 bases are TGTGCCAGCAGTGAATTGACAGGGACAGGCGCGAAACTGTTTTTT. Translation: CASSELTGTGAKLFF.

This chain connects TRBV19 to TRBJ2-3, with unresolved D. CDR1 is LNHDA, CDR2 SQIVND, per germline (reference sequence). V lost 5 bases and J 4 bases, leaving 10 bases between the germline ends. This CDR3 is built from 13 residues. This CDR3 is CASSRLRADTQYF. CDR3 DNA: TGTGCCAGTAGTCGCTTAAGGGCAGATACGCAGTATTTT.

The chain is built from TRBV5-1 and TRBJ2-7; TRBD1 matches at 10 bases. Trimming at V came to 5 bases and at J to 2 bases, leaving 7 bases not matched to a gene. CDR1 is SGHRS, CDR2 YFSETQ, per germline. This CDR3 region has 15 residues. The CDR3 DNA is TGCGCCAGCAGTAACAGGGGACAGGGGACCTACGAGCAGTACTTC. Translating it yields CASSNRGQGTYEQYF.

This rearrangement joins TRBV5-1 to TRBJ1-1; unclear D gene. CDR1 and CDR2 (germline): SGHRS, YFSETQ. V was cut by 0 bases and J by 6 bases, with 18 bases left in between. CDR3 length: 16 amino acids. This CDR3 reads CASSLVGGIALSEAFF. CDR3 DNA: TGCGCCAGCAGCTTGGTAGGAGGAATTGCCTTGTCTGAAGCTTTCTTT.

V gene TRBV21-1 combines with J gene TRBJ1-3; the table calls TRBD1, which could not be checked here. TRBV21-1 is an annotated pseudogene. CDR3 size: 17 residues. The CDR3 is CASSKRGQLASGNTIYF. In nucleotides, the CDR3 is TGTGCCAGCAGCAAACGGGGACAGCTTGCCTCTGGAAACACCATATATTTT.

The chain has TRBV7-9 and TRBJ2-5, with 11 bases lining up with TRBD1. The CDR3 is 14 residues long. The germline CDR1 and CDR2 sequences are SEHNR and FQNEAQ (reference sequence). V was clipped by 5 bases and J by 5 bases; unmatched bases: 4. This CDR3 is CASSRGQGGETQYF. As DNA, the CDR3 is TGTGCCAGCAGCCGGGGACAGGGGGGCGAGACCCAGTACTTC.

This clone turned up a few times. The chain carries TRBV5-6 and TRBJ2-3, with 8 nucleotides matching TRBD2. Per the germline V gene, CDR1 is SGHDT and CDR2 is YYEEEE. After removal of 5 bases from V and 1 base from J, the junction contained 3 bases not matched to a gene. CDR3 length: 14 amino acids. CDR3 amino acids: CASSIGRGTDTQYF. The CDR3 DNA follows: TGTGCCAGCAGTATCGGGAGGGGCACAGATACGCAGTATTTT. The full variable domain, completed using reference TRBV5-6 and TRBJ2-3, is DAGVTQSPTHLIKTRGQQVTLRCSPKSGHDTVSWYQQALGQGPQFIFQYYEEEERQRGNFPDRFSGHQFPNYSSELNVNALLLGDSALYLCASSIGRGTDTQYFGPGTRLTVL.

This chain joins TRBV7-2 and TRBJ1-2; a weak D match, TRBD1 (5 bases). The CDR3 has 15 amino acids. Germline V lookup: CDR1 SGHTA, CDR2 FQGNSA. V lost 4 bases and J 5 bases, leaving 17 bases between the germline ends. The CDR3 loop reads CASSSDLIGAYGYTF. In DNA, the CDR3 is TGTGCCAGCAGCTCCGACCTTATTGGGGCTTATGGCTACACCTTC.

The chain links TRBV20-1 to TRBJ2-3, with D uncertain. Germline V lookup: CDR1 DFQATT, CDR2 SNEGSKA (reference sequence). Trimming cost V 5 bases and J 4 bases, with 7 bases left between them. This CDR3 has 11 amino acids. CDR3 coding DNA: TGCAGTGCTGCCCCCCCAGATACGCAGTATTTT. It is translated as CSAAPPDTQYF.

The chain couples TRBV27 to TRBJ1-6; D ambiguous. Between the trimmed V and J ends, which lost 3 bases and 7 bases, there was a span of 10 bases. The CDR3 is made up of 14 amino acids. CDR1 is MNHEY and CDR2 is SMNVEV in the germline V gene (reference sequence). CDR3 bases: TGTGCCAGCAGTTTTCGTGACACAAATTCACCCCTCCACTTT. Amino acids: CASSFRDTNSPLHF.

This chain connects TRBV5-1 to TRBJ2-1; 8 bases match TRBD1. V gave up 2 bases and J gave up 3 bases; unmatched junction bases: 4. Germline CDR1 reads SGHRS; CDR2 reads YFSETQ. The CDR3 runs 15 residues. The CDR3 region has the DNA TGCGCCAGCAGCTTAGGAGGACAGGGCTACAATGAGCAGTTCTTC. Its protein product is CASSLGGQGYNEQFF.

The chain is built from TRBV5-4 and TRBJ2-3; a possible D gene is TRBD1 (5 bases). This CDR3 region has 15 residues. Germline V gene lookup returns CDR1 SGHNT and CDR2 YYREEE (reference sequence). The V end was cut by 4 bases, the J end by 1 base, with 13 bases between. CDR3 region: CASSRKLQGTDTQYF. In nucleotides, the CDR3 is TGTGCCAGCAGCCGAAAATTACAGGGCACAGATACGCAGTATTTT.

CDR3 in amino acids: CASSALQSNQPQHF. CDR3 coding DNA: TGTGCCAGTAGTGCCCTGCAGAGCAATCAGCCCCAGCATTTT. The rearrangement links TRBV19 to TRBJ1-5; D is unclear. Germline values: CDR1 LNHDA, CDR2 SQIVND (reference sequence). V lost 5 bases to trimming and J lost 1 base, with 9 bases between them. The CDR3 extends over 14 amino acids.

The chain recombines TRBV2 with TRBJ2-2; TRBD1 aligns across 7 bases. V shed 4 bases and J 1 base; nucleotides not matched to a gene: 3. CDR1 and CDR2 (germline): SNHLY, FYNNEI. CDR3 length: 15 amino acids. As DNA, the CDR3 is TGTGCCAGCAGTGGAGGGACAGTGAACACCGGGGAGCTGTTTTTT. Its protein is CASSGGTVNTGELFF.

The chain combines TRBV6-6 with TRBJ2-7; 8 bases match TRBD2. The ends lost 5 bases at V and 2 bases at J; junction bases unmatched: 8. In germline, CDR1 is MNHNY, CDR2 SVGAGI (reference sequence). The CDR3 contains 15 residues. DNA for the CDR3: TGTGCCAGCAGTCGCCATTGGACTAGCCCCTACGAGCAGTACTTC. Encoded protein: CASSRHWTSPYEQYF.

V is TRBV7-8 and J is TRBJ1-4; no firm D call. The CDR3 has 14 amino acids. The germline gives CDR1 SGHVS, CDR2 FQNEAQ. V shed 1 base and J shed 4 bases, with 7 bases lying between them. The CDR3: CASSLGGLNEKLFF. The CDR3 DNA reads TGTGCCAGCAGCTTAGGAGGGCTTAATGAAAAACTGTTTTTT.

This clone was recorded only once. The genes are TRBV27 and TRBJ2-6; D is unresolved. V was shortened by 2 bases and J by 0 bases, with 5 bases between the two germline ends. The CDR3 is 15 amino acids. Germline CDR1 MNHEY, CDR2 SMNVEV (reference sequence). The CDR3 nucleotides are TGTGCCAGCAGTTTAACTCTCTCTGGGGCCAACGTCCTGACTTTC. This translates into CASSLTLSGANVLTF.

This sequence joins TRBV28 and TRBJ1-5; D is undetermined. Between the trimmed V and J ends, which lost 8 bases and 6 bases, there was a span of 11 bases. This CDR3 is 12 amino acids long. Germline values: CDR1 MDHEN, CDR2 SYDVKM. The chain's CDR3 is CASGVPTQPQHF. The CDR3 coding sequence is TGTGCCAGCGGAGTTCCAACTCAGCCCCAGCATTTT.

This clone was observed a few times. The V and J genes are TRBV7-9 and TRBJ1-1, with TRBD1 identical over 9 bases. V lost 6 bases and J lost 1; bases outside the gene matches: 3. The CDR3 has 14 residues. Germline V gene data show CDR1 as SEHNR and CDR2 as FQNEAQ (reference sequence). The CDR3 loop reads CASRQTGGNTEAFF. CDR3 in DNA: TGTGCCAGCAGGCAGACAGGGGGGAACACTGAAGCTTTCTTT.

Worth noting for this clone: The junction and the germline gene differ at one end; a read error may be behind it. The rearrangement joins TRBV7-7 to TRBJ2-2; perhaps D is TRBD1 or TRBD2 (6 bases each). CDR1 SSHAT and CDR2 FNYEAQ come from the germline V gene (reference sequence). The CDR3 contains 16 residues. CDR3 region: CASSARAGGASGELFF. The CDR3 nucleotides read TGTGCTAGCAGCGCAAGGGCCGGGGGCGCTTCCGGGGAGCTGTTTTTT.

This clone was observed many times. The J gene is TRBJ2-7, the V gene TRBV7-2, with D unresolved. The V end lost 5 bases, the J end lost 0 bases, and 14 bases lay between the germline ends. The CDR3 consists of 15 residues. CDR1 and CDR2 (germline): SGHTA, FQGNSA. CDR3 residues: CASSIDGWGSYEQYF. The CDR3 bases are TGTGCCAGCAGCATAGACGGGTGGGGCTCCTACGAGCAGTACTTC.

A note on this clone: The junction departs from the called germline gene at one end, perhaps through a read error. The chain employs TRBV6-6 and TRBJ2-3; maybe TRBD2 (6 bases). The CDR3 is 13 amino acids. The V gene's germline CDR1 is MNHNY and CDR2 SVGAGI (reference sequence). CDR3 sequence reads: CASSYSATRGFDF. The CDR3 DNA sequence: TGTGCCAGCAGTTACTCGGCGACTAGAGGGTTTGATTTT.

This clone was counted a single time. J is TRBJ2-1 and V is TRBV5-1, with TRBD2 identical over 10 bases. The germline V gene encodes CDR1 SGHRS and CDR2 YFSETQ. The CDR3 is 16 residues long. The junction had 15 bases not matched to a gene; V was cut back by 0 bases and J by 15 bases. The CDR3 protein is CASSLDGLADLISWFF. The DNA of the CDR3 is TGCGCCAGCAGCTTGGATGGACTAGCGGACCTAATCTCATGGTTCTTC.

The V and J genes are TRBV4-1 and TRBJ2-2, with D uncertain. V was pared by 0 bases and J by 1 base, with 15 bases between. This CDR3 comprises 18 residues. Germline CDR1 reads MGHRA; CDR2 reads YSYEKL. In DNA form, the CDR3 reads TGCGCCAGCAGCCAAGACCCTTCCCAGGCAGGGAACACCGGGGAGCTGTTTTTT. Translation gives CASSQDPSQAGNTGELFF.

V gene TRBV5-4 combines with J gene TRBJ2-5; 7 bases match TRBD1. CDR1 and CDR2 (germline): SGHNT, YYREEE (reference sequence). V lost 1 base, J lost 5 bases, and 8 bases stayed unmatched. The CDR3 runs 15 residues. The CDR3 bases are TGTGCCAGCAGCTTGCCCCCCCCGACAGGGGAGACCCAGTACTTC. Translation gives CASSLPPPTGETQYF.